These T cell receptor beta chains were read from a single sample in a study of cytomegalovirus exposure and HLA in healthy donors. The data were produced by immunoSEQ multiplex PCR, yet TCRdb's version contains in-frame clones alone and is incomplete. Among hundreds of thousands of clones listed, 65% to 85% were seen once. Sequenced input: PBMCs. All receptors derive from a boy aged 2 to 9 in good health and CMV-seronegative. Both conserved end residues are part of each CDR3. A D gene is named only where the DNA matches it firmly. Clone sizes are given selectively: once, few, many, or a class where the clone is expanded.

clone size,J gene,V gene,D gene,CDR3 DNA,CDR3 protein
.,TRBJ2-7,TRBV30,.,TGTGCCTGGGTTACAGGGTCTTCCTACGAGCAGTACTTC,CAWVTGSSYEQYF
.,TRBJ1-6,TRBV30,TRBD1,TGTGCCTTTAAAGTACGACAGGGCAATTCACCCCTCCACTTT,CAFKVRQGNSPLHF
.,TRBJ2-3,TRBV27,TRBD1,TGTGCCAGCAGTTTCGGGACAGGTGGATTAGATACGCAGTATTTT,CASSFGTGGLDTQYF
.,TRBJ2-3,TRBV5-1,TRBD2,TGCGCCAGCAGCTTACCGTTAGCGGGACCAGATACGCAGTATTTT,CASSLPLAGPDTQYF
.,TRBJ2-3,TRBV27,TRBD2,TGTGCCAGCAGTTTCCCTAGCGGTGATACGCAGTATTTT,CASSFPSGDTQYF
once,TRBJ2-3,TRBV7-9,.,TGTGCCAGCAGCTTAGTATCGGGAGAAGATACGCAGTATTTT,CASSLVSGEDTQYF
.,TRBJ1-5,TRBV18,.,TGTGCCAGCTCACCACTAGATGACATCTGTCCCCAGCATTTT,CASSPLDDICPQHF
few,TRBJ2-7,TRBV6-1,.,TGTGCCAGCAGTGCCTACAGGGAGACCCTCTCCTACGAGCAGTACTTC,CASSAYRETLSYEQYF
.,TRBJ2-7,TRBV13,TRBD2,TGTGCCAGCAGCTTAGCGAGACCTAGCGGGGCAGACTACGAGCAGTACTTC,CASSLARPSGADYEQYF
.,TRBJ1-1,TRBV20-1,.,TGCAGTGCTGGCCGGGGCACTGAAGCTTTCTTT,CSAGRGTEAFF
.,TRBJ2-7,TRBV2,TRBD2,TGTGCCAGCAGTCCCCTGGGGGGGATGACCCTTACCTACGAGCAGTACTTC,CASSPLGGMTLTYEQYF
once,TRBJ2-1,TRBV18,.,TGTGCCAGCTCACCAAACGACGAGGAGTTCTTC,CASSPNDEEFF
.,TRBJ2-1,TRBV4-1,TRBD2,TGCGCCAGCAGCCAAACCCCGGGACTAGCGGATTACAATGAGCAGTTCTTC,CASSQTPGLADYNEQFF
.,TRBJ2-1,TRBV9,.,TGTGCCAGCAGCGGAGCCCCTCAGGGTCCCTACAATGAGCAGTTCTTC,CASSGAPQGPYNEQFF
.,TRBJ1-2,TRBV30,TRBD1,TGTGCCTGGATCCAGGGGGCTGATGGCTACACCTTC,CAWIQGADGYTF
.,TRBJ2-2,TRBV27,TRBD2,TGTGCCAGCAGTCCCGACTCTCCCGGGACTAGCTACACCGGGGAGCTGTTTTTT,CASSPDSPGTSYTGELFF
.,TRBJ2-3,TRBV29-1,.,TGCAGCGTAGAGGGCGACTACACAGATACGCAGTATTTT,CSVEGDYTDTQYF
.,TRBJ2-4,TRBV15,TRBD2,TGTGCCACCAGCTCCTTGGGGGGGGTCCGGGACATTCAGTACTTC,CATSSLGGVRDIQYF
.,TRBJ2-4,TRBV6-5,TRBD1,TGTGCCAGCAGTAGGACAGGGGGGACCAAAAACATTCAGTACTTC,CASSRTGGTKNIQYF
.,TRBJ2-1,TRBV7-2,TRBD1,TGTGCCAGCAGCGAAGGGACAGTGGGCTTGGATGAGCAGTTCTTC,CASSEGTVGLDEQFF
.,TRBJ2-7,TRBV15,TRBD2,TGTGCCACCAGCAGGAGCGGGGGGCTGGCCTACGAGCAGTACTTC,CATSRSGGLAYEQYF
.,TRBJ2-7,TRBV27,TRBD1,TGTGCCAGCAGTTTATACAGGGGGATGTACGAGCAGTACTTC,CASSLYRGMYEQYF
.,TRBJ1-2,TRBV2,TRBD1,TGTGCCAGCAGGGGGACAGGGGGAGGTCGTGGCTACACCTTC,CASRGTGGGRGYTF
.,TRBJ2-7,TRBV9,.,TGTGCCAGCAGCGTAGGGACATTCTCCTACGAGCAGTACTTC,CASSVGTFSYEQYF
.,TRBJ2-2,TRBV6-5,TRBD1,TGTGCCAGCAGTCGGACAGGGTCCGGGGAGCTGTTTTTT,CASSRTGSGELFF
few,TRBJ1-5,TRBV6-5,.,TGTGCCAGCAGCTTCAGGGGATTAGATGAGCCCCAGCATTTT,CASSFRGLDEPQHF
once,TRBJ1-1,TRBV2,.,TGTGCCAGCAAGGGAGGGGCCATAAGTCAAGGGAAAGCTTTCTTT,CASKGGAISQGKAFF
.,TRBJ2-5,TRBV5-1,TRBD1,TGCGCCAGCAGCTTGTGGGACAGGGAACAAGAGACCCAGTACTTC,CASSLWDREQETQYF
.,TRBJ2-3,TRBV9,TRBD1,TGTGCCAGCAGCCCGGGACAGGGGGCAGATACGCAGTATTTT,CASSPGQGADTQYF
.,TRBJ2-1,TRBV6-5,.,TGTGCCAGCAGTCTACAGGGACCTTACAATGAGCAGTTCTTC,CASSLQGPYNEQFF
.,TRBJ2-3,TRBV6-1,TRBD1,TGTGCCAGCAGGCCCGAGACAGGGTCCGCAGATACGCAGTATTTT,CASRPETGSADTQYF
.,TRBJ2-3,TRBV18,TRBD2,TGTGCCAGCTCACCCTCCGGGACTAGTGTCACAGATACGCAGTATTTT,CASSPSGTSVTDTQYF
.,TRBJ2-2,TRBV7-9,.,TGTGCCAGCAGCTTAAGGGGCGGGGAGCTGTTTTTT,CASSLRGGELFF
.,TRBJ1-2,TRBV19,TRBD1,TGTGCCAGTACCTACGCCGGACAGGGCCTTAACTATGGCTACACCTTC,CASTYAGQGLNYGYTF
.,TRBJ2-7,TRBV5-1,TRBD2,TGCGCCAGCTCACTAGCGGGTCTCTACGAGCAGTACTTC,CASSLAGLYEQYF
.,TRBJ2-2,TRBV11-2,TRBD2,TGTGCCAGCAGCTCAGGACTAGGCGCCGGGGAGCTGTTTTTT,CASSSGLGAGELFF
few,TRBJ2-1,TRBV6-1,.,TGTGCCAGCACCTCAGCGAACACCTACAATGAGCAGTTCTTC,CASTSANTYNEQFF
.,TRBJ1-1,TRBV2,.,TGTGCCAGCAGACCAGACAGTCCAACTGAAGCTTTCTTT,CASRPDSPTEAFF
.,TRBJ1-3,TRBV5-3,TRBD1,TGTGCCAGAAGCTGCGACAGGGACTCTGGAAACACCATATATTTT,CARSCDRDSGNTIYF
once,TRBJ1-1,TRBV5-1,.,TGCGCCAGCAGCTTAGGGGGGGGGAACACTGAAGCTTTCTTT,CASSLGGGNTEAFF
.,TRBJ1-4,TRBV30,TRBD1,TGTGCCTGGAGGACTCAGGGGGCTGGGGAAAAACTGTTTTTT,CAWRTQGAGEKLFF
.,TRBJ2-7,TRBV27,TRBD2,TGTGCCAGCAGCCCCTCGGGGGGACTGATCTCCTACGAGCAGTACTTC,CASSPSGGLISYEQYF
.,TRBJ2-2,TRBV10-2,.,TGCGCCAGCAGTGAGCCTAGACTAGAGGGCACCGGGGAGCTGTTTTTT,CASSEPRLEGTGELFF
.,TRBJ2-1,TRBV27,TRBD2,TGTGCCAGCAGTTGGGGACTATCGTACAATGAGCAGTTCTTC,CASSWGLSYNEQFF
.,TRBJ2-1,TRBV5-1,TRBD2,TGCGCCAGCAGCTTGGGCGCGGCTAGCGGAAACAATGAGCAGTTCTTC,CASSLGAASGNNEQFF
.,TRBJ2-7,TRBV7-2,.,TGTGCCAGCAGCTTGGAGTATTACTACGAGCAGTACTTC,CASSLEYYYEQYF
.,TRBJ2-2,TRBV5-4,TRBD1,TGTGCCAGCAGCTTTCCCAGGGGGTCGAACACCGGGGAGCTGTTTTTT,CASSFPRGSNTGELFF
once,TRBJ1-2,TRBV29-1,.,TGCAGCGTAGCCCAGAGGGAGTACGGCTACACCTTC,CSVAQREYGYTF
.,TRBJ1-2,TRBV11-2,.,TGTGCCAGCAGCCACACCCGGGGTGGCTACACCTTC,CASSHTRGGYTF
.,TRBJ2-3,TRBV15,TRBD1,TGTGCCACCAGCAGAACAACAGGGGAAGATACGCAGTATTTT,CATSRTTGEDTQYF
few,TRBJ2-7,TRBV6-4,.,TGTGCCAGCAGTGACGGACTTGGGGAGCAGTACTTC,CASSDGLGEQYF
once,TRBJ1-1,TRBV4-2,TRBD1,TGTGCCAGCAGCCCCCGGACAGGCAACACTGAAGCTTTCTTT,CASSPRTGNTEAFF
.,TRBJ2-3,TRBV6-4,TRBD2,TGTGCCAGCAGTGACTCAGGTAGCGGGAGACCTGATACGCAGTATTTT,CASSDSGSGRPDTQYF
.,TRBJ1-1,TRBV2,.,TGTGCCAGCAGTGAAGTAACCCGGGCTTTCTTT,CASSEVTRAFF
.,TRBJ2-7,TRBV7-2,TRBD1,TGTGCAACCGGGACAGAGTCCTACGAGCAGTACTTC,CATGTESYEQYF